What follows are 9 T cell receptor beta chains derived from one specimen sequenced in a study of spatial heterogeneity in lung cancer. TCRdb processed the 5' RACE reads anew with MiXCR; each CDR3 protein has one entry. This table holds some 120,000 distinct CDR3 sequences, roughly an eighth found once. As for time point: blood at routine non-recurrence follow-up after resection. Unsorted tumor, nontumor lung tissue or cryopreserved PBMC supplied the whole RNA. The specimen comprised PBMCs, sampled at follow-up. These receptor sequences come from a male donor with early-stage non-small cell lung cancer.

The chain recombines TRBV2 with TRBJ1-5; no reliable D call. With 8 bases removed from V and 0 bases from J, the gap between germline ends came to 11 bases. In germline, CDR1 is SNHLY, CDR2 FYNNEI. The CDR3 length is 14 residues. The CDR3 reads CASLLSDSNQPQHF. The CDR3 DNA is TGTGCCAGCCTTTTATCCGATAGCAATCAGCCCCAGCATTTT.

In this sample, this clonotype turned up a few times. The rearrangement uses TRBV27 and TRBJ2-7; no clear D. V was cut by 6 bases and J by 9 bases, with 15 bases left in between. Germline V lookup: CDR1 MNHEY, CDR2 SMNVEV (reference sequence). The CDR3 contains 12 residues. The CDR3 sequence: CASRSGSFVQYF. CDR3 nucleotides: TGTGCCAGCAGAAGTGGGTCTTTTGTGCAGTACTTC.

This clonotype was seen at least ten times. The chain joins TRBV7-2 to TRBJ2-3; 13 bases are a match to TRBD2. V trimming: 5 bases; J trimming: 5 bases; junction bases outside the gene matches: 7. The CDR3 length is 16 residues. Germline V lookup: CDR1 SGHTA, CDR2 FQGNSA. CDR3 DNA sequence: TGTGCCAGCAGCATACTAGCGGGGGGGAAGGTAGATACGCAGTATTTT. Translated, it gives CASSILAGGKVDTQYF. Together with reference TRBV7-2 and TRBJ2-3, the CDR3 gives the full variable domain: GAGVSQSPSNKVTEKGKDVELRCDPISGHTALYWYRQSLGQGLEFLIYFQGNSAPDKSGLPSDRFSAERTGGSVSTLTIQRTQQEDSAVYLCASSILAGGKVDTQYFGPGTRLTVL.

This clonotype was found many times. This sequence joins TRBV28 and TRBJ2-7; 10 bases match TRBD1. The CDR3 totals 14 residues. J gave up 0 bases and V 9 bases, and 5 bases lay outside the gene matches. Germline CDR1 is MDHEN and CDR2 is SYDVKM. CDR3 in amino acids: CASFGDRGSYEQYF. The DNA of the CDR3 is TGTGCCAGTTTTGGGGACAGGGGCTCCTACGAGCAGTACTTC.

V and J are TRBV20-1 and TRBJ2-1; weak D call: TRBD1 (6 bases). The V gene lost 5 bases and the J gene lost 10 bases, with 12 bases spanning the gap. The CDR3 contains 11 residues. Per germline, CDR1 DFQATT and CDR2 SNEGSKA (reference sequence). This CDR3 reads CSAGPGQEQFF. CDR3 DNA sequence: TGCAGTGCTGGTCCCGGACAGGAGCAGTTCTTC.

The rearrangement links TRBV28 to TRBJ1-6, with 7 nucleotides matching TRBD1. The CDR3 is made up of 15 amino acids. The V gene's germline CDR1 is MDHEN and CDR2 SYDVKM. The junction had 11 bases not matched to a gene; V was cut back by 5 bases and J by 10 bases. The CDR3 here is CASSPPRGTRSPLHF. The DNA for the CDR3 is TGTGCCAGCAGTCCCCCCAGGGGGACGCGGTCACCCCTCCACTTT.

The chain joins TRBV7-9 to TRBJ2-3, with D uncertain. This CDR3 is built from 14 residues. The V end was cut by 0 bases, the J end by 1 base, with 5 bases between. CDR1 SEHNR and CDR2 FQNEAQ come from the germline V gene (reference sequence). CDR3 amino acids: CASSLAKGTDTQYF. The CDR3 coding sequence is TGTGCCAGCAGCTTAGCGAAAGGCACAGATACGCAGTATTTT.

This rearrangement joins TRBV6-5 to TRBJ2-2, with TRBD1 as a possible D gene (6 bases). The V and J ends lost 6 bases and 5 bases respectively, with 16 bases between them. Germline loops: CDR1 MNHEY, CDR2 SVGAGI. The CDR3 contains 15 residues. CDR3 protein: CASSPITTGTGELFF. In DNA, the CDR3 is TGTGCCAGCAGCCCGATAACCACAGGGACCGGGGAGCTGTTTTTT.

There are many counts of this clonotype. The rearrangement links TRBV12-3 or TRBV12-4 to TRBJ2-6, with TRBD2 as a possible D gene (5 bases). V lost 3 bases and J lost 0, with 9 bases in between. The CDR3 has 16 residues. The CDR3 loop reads CASSFGVSSGANVLTF. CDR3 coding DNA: TGTGCCAGCAGTTTCGGGGTGAGCTCTGGGGCCAACGTCCTGACTTTC.